The 28 T cell receptor beta chains below all came from one sample that was sequenced in a study of blood T cell repertoires in COVID-19. TCRdb keeps only in-frame clones here, not all; method: immunoSEQ multiplex PCR. The sample holds 150,000 to 200,000 clones, about 86% seen once. Material for sequencing was peripheral blood. All receptors come from a woman older than 75 with acute or convalescent COVID-19.

The rearrangement joins TRBV19 to TRBJ2-7, with D possibly matching TRBD1 (5 bases). Germline V gives CDR1 LNHDA, CDR2 SQIVND (reference sequence). V was trimmed by 4 bases and J by 7 bases, leaving 20 bases between them. The CDR3 consists of 15 residues. Here the CDR3 reads CASSSSGMGNWEQYF. The CDR3, as DNA: TGTGCCAGTAGTAGCTCAGGGATGGGGAACTGGGAGCAGTACTTC.

The rearrangement links TRBV7-9 to TRBJ1-3, with D unclear. The CDR3 consists of 16 residues. Germline-derived CDR1 and CDR2 are SEHNR and FQNEAQ (reference sequence). Deletions cut 5 bases from V and 0 bases from J, with 14 bases between. CDR3 sequence reads: CASSPGSFISGNTIYF. CDR3 DNA sequence: TGTGCCAGCAGCCCCGGTTCGTTCATCTCTGGAAACACCATATATTTT.

A note on this clone: In the same sample, other DNA sequences code for this CDR3. The chain recombines TRBV5-1 with TRBJ2-5, with D maybe TRBD1 (5 bases). The ends were cut back, 0 bases at V and 3 bases at J, with 9 bases in the middle. CDR1 is SGHRS, CDR2 YFSETQ, per germline. CDR3 length: 14 residues. Here the CDR3 DNA reads TGCGCCAGCAGCTTGGGCCAGGGAAAAGAGACCCAGTACTTC. It is translated as CASSLGQGKETQYF.

This clone occurred once. The genes are TRBV27 and TRBJ2-7; 12 bases agree with TRBD2. The J segment lost 4 bases and the V segment lost 5 bases, leaving 3 bases of the junction unmatched. The CDR3 length is 14 residues. Looked up from germline, CDR1 is MNHEY and CDR2 is SMNVEV (reference sequence). The CDR3 spells CASSTLAGGYEQYF. CDR3 DNA: TGTGCCAGCAGTACCCTAGCGGGAGGGTACGAGCAGTACTTC.

The chain uses TRBV15 and TRBJ1-5; possible D gene TRBD1, 5 bases. The germline V gene has CDR1 LNHNV and CDR2 YYDKDF (reference sequence). The CDR3 extends over 19 amino acids. V was pared by 1 base and J by 3 bases, with 22 bases between. For the CDR3, the DNA is TGTGCCACCAGCAGAGGACGACGGGACTTCCAGGAGATCAATCAGCCCCAGCATTTT. Its protein is CATSRGRRDFQEINQPQHF.

The chain carries TRBV7-3 and TRBJ2-1; D may be TRBD1 (6 bases). The CDR3 sequence is 13 residues long. Trimming pared 4 bases from V and 8 bases from J, leaving 12 bases between. CDR1 SGHTA and CDR2 FQGTGA come from the germline V gene. CDR3 coding DNA: TGTGCCAGCAGCTCGAACAGGGTCCATGAGCAGTTCTTC. Protein: CASSSNRVHEQFF.

This rearrangement joins TRBV27 to TRBJ2-7; TRBD1 might be the D (5 bases). The germline V gene encodes CDR1 MNHEY and CDR2 SMNVEV (reference sequence). Trimming left V 4 bases short and J 3 bases short, with 10 bases between. The CDR3 runs 13 residues. The CDR3 spells CASSSSQGYEQYF. CDR3 coding DNA: TGTGCCAGCAGTTCGAGTCAGGGCTACGAGCAGTACTTC.

This sequence joins TRBV6-5 and TRBJ2-7, with TRBD2 matching 12 bases. Germline CDR1 and CDR2: MNHEY and SVGAGI. This CDR3 is 15 amino acids long. Losses at the gene ends were 5 bases for V and 6 bases for J; bases not matched to a gene: 8. CDR3 sequence: CASSKELAGGVEQYF. The CDR3 bases are TGTGCCAGCAGTAAGGAGCTAGCGGGAGGGGTCGAGCAGTACTTC.

V usage is TRBV7-2 and J usage is TRBJ1-4; 8 nucleotides align to TRBD1. Losses at the gene ends were 5 bases for V and 10 bases for J; bases not matched to a gene: 12. Germline assignment: CDR1 SGHTA and CDR2 FQGNSA. This CDR3 has 15 amino acids. CDR3 amino acids: CASSPFNGQGAKLFF. The CDR3 nucleotides are TGTGCCAGCAGCCCCTTCAATGGACAGGGAGCAAAACTGTTTTTT. Combining the CDR3 with reference TRBV7-2 and TRBJ1-4 gives the whole variable domain GAGVSQSPSNKVTEKGKDVELRCDPISGHTALYWYRQSLGQGLEFLIYFQGNSAPDKSGLPSDRFSAERTGGSVSTLTIQRTQQEDSAVYLCASSPFNGQGAKLFFGSGTQLSVL.

This chain connects TRBV9 to TRBJ1-4; maybe TRBD1 (6 bases). V lost 0 bases and J 8 bases, leaving 14 bases between the germline ends. The CDR3 runs 15 residues. The V gene's germline CDR1 is SGDLS and CDR2 YYNGEE. The CDR3: CASSVGGGSGEKLFF. In DNA, the CDR3 is TGTGCCAGCAGCGTAGGAGGGGGATCGGGGGAAAAACTGTTTTTT.

This rearrangement joins TRBV15 to TRBJ2-7; a weak D match, TRBD2 (6 bases). The germline V and J ends were trimmed by 0 bases and 0 bases, with 12 bases remaining between them. Germline V lookup: CDR1 LNHNV, CDR2 YYDKDF (reference sequence). CDR3 size: 16 residues. The chain's CDR3 is CATSRDLAGNSYEQYF. CDR3 DNA sequence: TGTGCCACCAGCAGAGATCTGGCGGGGAACTCCTACGAGCAGTACTTC.

J is TRBJ2-2 and V is TRBV5-1, with a tentative D call TRBD1 (6 bases). Trimming removed 5 bases at V and 7 bases at J, with 15 bases between. This CDR3 has 14 amino acids. Germline CDR1 reads SGHRS; CDR2 reads YFSETQ. The CDR3 region has the DNA TGCGCCAGCAGTTTCGAAACAGGGATCGGGGAGCTGTTTTTT. It is translated as CASSFETGIGELFF.

V usage is TRBV4-2 and J usage is TRBJ2-1, with TRBD2 identical over 16 bases. After removal of 4 bases from V and 9 bases from J, the junction contained 6 bases not matched to a gene. CDR1 and CDR2 (germline): LGHNA, YNFKEQ. This CDR3 is built from 16 residues. As DNA, the CDR3 is TGTGCCAGCAGCCTATCCGGGACTAGCGGGAGGGTTGAGCAGTTCTTC. Its protein is CASSLSGTSGRVEQFF.

The gene calls are TRBV5-1 and TRBJ2-2; 10 positions agree with TRBD2. Looked up from germline, CDR1 is SGHRS and CDR2 is YFSETQ. The CDR3 is 16 amino acids. The V and J ends lost 4 bases and 6 bases, in that order; junction bases with no gene match: 9. CDR3 in amino acids: CASSGPSGRGAGELFF. DNA for the CDR3: TGCGCCAGCAGCGGACCGAGCGGGAGGGGTGCCGGGGAGCTGTTTTTT.

The chain carries TRBV27 and TRBJ1-5; 8 positions match TRBD1. Looked up from germline, CDR1 is MNHEY and CDR2 is SMNVEV (reference sequence). The CDR3 length is 16 residues. V lost 3 bases, J lost 7 bases, and 11 bases stayed unmatched. The DNA for the CDR3 is TGTGCCAGCAGTTTTAATGGACAGGGTGGTTGGCAGCCCCAGCATTTT. Protein: CASSFNGQGGWQPQHF.

Here the CDR3 reads CASRDTSGRAEYEQYF. The CDR3, as DNA: TGTGCCAGCAGGGATACTAGCGGGAGGGCCGAATACGAGCAGTACTTC. The rearrangement joins TRBV28 to TRBJ2-7; 13 bases are shared with TRBD2. The V gene's germline CDR1 is MDHEN and CDR2 SYDVKM. V lost 6 bases, J lost 4 bases, and 9 bases stayed unmatched. The CDR3 has 16 amino acids.

The CDR3 loop reads CASSTHLGRQYNEQFF. CDR3 DNA sequence: TGTGCCAGCAGCACCCACCTGGGCAGACAATACAATGAGCAGTTCTTC. This chain uses TRBV3-1 (or the pseudogene TRBV3-2) with TRBJ2-1; D is unresolved. The germline CDR1 and CDR2 sequences are LGHDT and YNNKEL (reference sequence). The V end lost 5 bases, the J end lost 4 bases, and 18 bases lay between the germline ends. The CDR3 is 16 amino acids.

V and J are TRBV5-1 and TRBJ1-2; tentative D call: TRBD1 (6 bases). Germline V CDR1 and CDR2: SGHRS, YFSETQ. The CDR3 extends over 14 amino acids. V dropped 4 bases and J dropped 4 bases, with 14 bases sitting between them. The CDR3: CASSHTQGFYGYTF. For the CDR3, the DNA is TGCGCCAGCAGCCACACACAGGGATTCTATGGCTACACCTTC.

The genes are TRBV4-1 and TRBJ2-7; TRBD1 agrees at 8 bases. There are 18 residues in the CDR3. In germline, CDR1 is MGHRA, CDR2 YSYEKL. The trim removed 0 bases at V and 1 base at J, leaving 11 bases unmatched. The CDR3 coding sequence is TGCGCCAGCAGCCAAGATGAGGGAAGACAGGGGATATCCTACGAGCAGTACTTC. This sequence encodes CASSQDEGRQGISYEQYF.

Only one count was recorded for this clone. The chain uses TRBV10-3 and TRBJ2-7, with TRBD2 identical over 8 bases. The CDR3 sequence is 14 residues long. CDR1 is ENHRY, CDR2 SYGVKD, per germline. Germline trimming cut 8 bases from V and 5 bases from J; bases unmatched to any gene: 11. The CDR3 nucleotides are TGTGCCATCTCAAGAAATCACGGGGGGGACGAGCAGTACTTC. It specifies CAISRNHGGDEQYF.

The chain combines TRBV19 with TRBJ1-1; tentative D call: TRBD1 (5 bases). V was pared by 7 bases and J by 0 bases, with 12 bases between. CDR3 size: 14 residues. Germline V CDR1 and CDR2: LNHDA, SQIVND (reference sequence). CDR3 sequence reads: CASTQGFVNTEAFF. CDR3 bases: TGTGCCAGTACTCAGGGCTTCGTGAACACTGAAGCTTTCTTT.

The J gene is TRBJ2-7, the V gene TRBV19; a possible D gene is TRBD1 (5 bases). Germline values: CDR1 LNHDA, CDR2 SQIVND (reference sequence). The V end was cut by 6 bases, the J end by 7 bases, with 16 bases between. The CDR3 loop spans 13 amino acids. CDR3 loop: CASRGRASEEQYF. DNA of the CDR3: TGTGCCAGTAGGGGCAGGGCGTCGGAGGAGCAGTACTTC. The variable domain in full, completed from reference TRBV19 and TRBJ2-7, reads DGGITQSPKYLFRKEGQNVTLSCEQNLNHDAMYWYRQDPGQGLRLIYYSQIVNDFQKGDIAEGYSVSREKKESFPLTVTSAQKNPTAFYLCASRGRASEEQYFGPGTRLTVT.

This chain links TRBV6-5 with TRBJ1-2; tentatively, D is TRBD1 (6 bases). The CDR3 contains 16 residues. From germline, CDR1 is MNHEY and CDR2 SVGAGI. Trimming shortened V by 2 bases and J by 2 bases, and 15 bases separated the two germline ends. The DNA of the CDR3 is TGTGCCAGCAGTTACGGACGGGGGGCAGGAAACTATGGCTACACCTTC. This encodes CASSYGRGAGNYGYTF.

The gene calls are TRBV29-1 and TRBJ2-7, with 9 bases that match TRBD1. Germline CDR1 SQVTM, CDR2 ANQGSEA. The V and J ends lost 1 base and 2 bases, in that order; junction bases with no gene match: 3. The CDR3 extends over 14 amino acids. CDR3 protein: CSVEGTGVTYEQYF. The CDR3 nucleotides are TGCAGCGTTGAAGGGACAGGGGTTACCTACGAGCAGTACTTC.

The gene calls are TRBV30 and TRBJ1-5; no clear D gene. CDR3 length: 14 amino acids. The germline V gene encodes CDR1 GTSNPN and CDR2 SVGIG (reference sequence). V lost 2 bases, J lost 7 bases, and 15 bases lay in between. The CDR3 protein is CAWSNGGEAQPQHF. The CDR3 DNA follows: TGTGCCTGGAGTAACGGCGGGGAGGCCCAGCCCCAGCATTTT.

The chain has TRBV4-3 and TRBJ2-7; 8 bases are a match to TRBD1. Trimming took 0 bases from V and 5 from J; bases not matched to a gene: 6. Germline V gene data show CDR1 as LGHNA and CDR2 as YSLEER. The CDR3 consists of 15 residues. CDR3 amino acids: CASSQDDRGENEQYF. The CDR3 nucleotides are TGCGCCAGCAGCCAAGATGACAGGGGAGAGAACGAGCAGTACTTC.

This clone was seen a single time. The chain employs TRBV5-8 and TRBJ1-2; TRBD1 matches 9 bases. The germline gives CDR1 SGHTS, CDR2 YDEGEE. The CDR3 totals 13 residues. The J segment lost 8 bases and the V segment lost 6 bases, leaving 8 bases of the junction unmatched. CDR3 residues: CASMETGGVGYTF. As DNA, the CDR3 is TGTGCCAGCATGGAGACAGGGGGAGTAGGCTACACCTTC.

This chain links TRBV6-6 with TRBJ1-5, with 7 bases identical to TRBD1. This CDR3 region has 15 residues. Germline V gene sequence: CDR1 MNHNY, CDR2 SVGAGI (reference sequence). V gave up 8 bases and J gave up 1 base; unmatched junction bases: 8. CDR3 residues: CASAGTGASNQPQHF. In DNA, the CDR3 is TGTGCCAGCGCCGGAACAGGGGCCAGCAATCAGCCCCAGCATTTT.